This T cell receptor (beta chain) was captured by sequencing in a study of beta chain features in type 1 diabetes (dated by TCRdb to the late 2010s). Notes on the research overall: Patients and healthy donors did not differ in mean age, gender distribution, total cell number or subset yield. Naive and central memory subsets were obtained from all 30 or so donors, but regulatory and stem cell-like memory subsets were isolated from only 8 patients and roughly 8 healthy donors. A total of some 110 million sorted cells were examined across all samples, and a strong correlation was observed between cell number per subset and RNA yield. The study compared TCRB repertoires of sorted circulating CD4+ T cell subsets between recently diagnosed type 1 diabetes patients and matched healthy donors. Overall study outcomes, separate from this receptor: In all four CD4+ subsets, TCRB CDR3 length was moderately but significantly shorter in type 1 diabetes patients. Shorter templates might be favored by PCR, yet because patient and control samples were amplified and corrected together, any such skew would affect both groups equally. HLA sub-analyses involved small numbers of individuals, so any influence of HLA type on TCRB rearrangement remained unresolved. The naive, central memory and regulatory TCRB repertoires appeared to resemble one another more closely among patients than among healthy donors. Because cDNA rather than genomic DNA was sequenced, highly expressing activated cells could have been over-represented, although no difference in activation and CD3 levels was found between groups. Patients with type 1 diabetes made fewer insertions and deleted more nucleotides at VDJ recombination sites, implying thymic rearrangement abnormalities.

V and J are trimmed by 9 bases and 2 bases, and the gene matches miss 11 bases of the junction. Per the germline V gene, ENHRY is the CDR1 and SYGVKD is the CDR2. Reading from cysteine to phenylalanine, the CDR3 counts 15 amino acids. The read is trimmed to its CDR3 DNA, 45 bases read in frame from base 1. The entire isolated RNA was reverse transcribed using the High Capacity cDNA Reverse Transcription Kit, and thus expressed TCRB transcripts were sequenced. Deep immunoSEQ sequencing was performed on naive, central memory and regulatory T cell samples, with an average of about 3.6 million total reads per sample. Sorted cells were lysed in RLT buffer, and RNA was extracted using DNase-treated RNeasy Micro or Mini kits according to cell number. Each cell subset was processed on its own to prevent cross-contamination, while patient and healthy donor samples were processed together. The immunoSEQ multiplex PCR was used to amplify TCRB sequences from cDNA, yielding 87-bp fragments that span the CDR3 region. The amplicons were sequenced using the Illumina HiSeq platform. The original methods were these. PCR bias was corrected computationally using synthetic template baselines, and reads within Hamming distance 2 were collapsed, with unmergeable singletons discarded. Reads were aligned to IMGT to assign V, D and J genes, CDR3 length, and insertions or deletions at six rearrangement sites. Within each subset, clonotype counts were normalized to sorted cell number, and only after that were true diversity and Gini coefficients computed with the tcR R package. The overlap coefficient, calculated on TCRB nucleotide sequences, was used to quantify repertoire sharing. As a proxy for the pre-selection repertoire, out-of-frame TCRB sequences from naive cells were analyzed. TCRdb took this table from immuneACCESS and kept in-frame rearrangements with V and J called. Such tables lack part of the clones; where checked against another copy, unresolved V genes explain under half of the gap, and the rest is unexplained. V and J calls and clone size are those listed in that table; D and trimming were worked out from the DNA. This sample gives under 250,000 clones in total; roughly 15% of them show up just once. The ten top clones hold around 0.03% of the sample.

Each donor gave one peripheral blood draw, averaging approximately 0.12 L, which was collected into heparinised tubes. A BD FACSAria II and a panel including CD45RO, CCR7, CD25, CD127, CD95 and CD27 were used to sort naive, central memory, regulatory and stem cell-like memory CD4+ T cells. All sorted populations exceeded 95% purity. PBMCs were isolated right away by Lymphoprep density gradient centrifugation and were stained directly, without culture. So that batch effects would be minimized, each experiment stained and sorted samples in pairs, pairing one healthy donor with one patient. Turning to this clone: There is no known antigen for this receptor. There are no base qualities to consult, and no much larger clone falls within one base.

In this chain, TRBV10-3 is recombined with TRBJ2-3, and 7 junction bases match TRBD2. Sample: naive CD4+ T cells from blood. The sample's cell subset or site label, decoded: true naive CD4+ T cells. This receptor was taken from a woman in her forties in good health. CDR3 region: CAIRTGTTFTDTQYF. The DNA sequence is as follows: TGTGCCATTCGAACCGGGACTACCTTCACAGATACGCAGTATTTT.